This entry describes one TCR beta chain. Its antigen remains unknown. The data are from a study of response to subunit inactivated influenza vaccine. Broader study findings: A suggestion made by the authors is that each seasonal influenza vaccination recruits few new T cells.

CDR3 length equals 13 residues. Germline values: CDR1 SGHTA, CDR2 FQGNSA. V trimming: 4 bases; J trimming: 5 bases; junction bases outside the gene matches: 5. TCRdb re-called the RT-PCR reads with MiXCR, one entry per CDR3 protein. The data show about 650,000 distinct CDR3 sequences, with 12% to 15% seen just once and 7.6% held by the top ten. V usage is TRBV7-2 and J usage is TRBJ2-7; 7 bases are a match to TRBD1. The sample consisted of PBMCs from blood, taken roughly 15 days before vaccination. This receptor was taken from a man in his fifties or sixties who received an inactivated influenza vaccine. CDR3 nucleotide sequence: TGTGCCAGCAGCTCGACAGGGCGGGACGAGCAGTACTTC. This encodes CASSSTGRDEQYF.